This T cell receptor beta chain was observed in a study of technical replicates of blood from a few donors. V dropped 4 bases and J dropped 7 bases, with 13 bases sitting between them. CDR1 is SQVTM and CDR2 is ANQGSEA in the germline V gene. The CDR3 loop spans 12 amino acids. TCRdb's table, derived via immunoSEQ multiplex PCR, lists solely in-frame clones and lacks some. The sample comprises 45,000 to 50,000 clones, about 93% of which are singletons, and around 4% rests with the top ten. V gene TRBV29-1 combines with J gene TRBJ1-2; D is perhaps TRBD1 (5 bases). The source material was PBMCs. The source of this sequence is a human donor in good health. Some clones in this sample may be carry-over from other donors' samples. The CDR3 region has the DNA TGCAGCGTTGTGGGCCAGGGCTTTGGCTACACCTTC. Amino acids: CSVVGQGFGYTF.